These 18 T cell receptor beta chains were all obtained from the same sample, sequenced in a study of T-cell reconstitution after alpha-beta-depleted transplantation in children. Unique molecular identifiers were used in preparing the TCRbeta library. Via MiXCR, TCRdb re-called the PCR reads, giving one row per CDR3 protein. The repertoire holds 95,000 to 120,000 distinct CDR3 sequences, with approximately 6.6% as singletons. The sample here was PBMCs, mostly from graft donor cells, taken 360 days after TCRalphabeta/CD19-depleted stem cell transplant. These receptors were obtained from a male patient aged 2 to 10 who had a stem cell transplant for acute lymphoblastic leukemia, so the T cells may come from the graft donor.

This clonotype was found a few times. The chain has TRBV20-1 and TRBJ2-1; 9 nucleotides align to TRBD2. V shed 4 bases, J shed 0 bases, and the junction held 4 bases outside the gene matches. Per germline, CDR1 DFQATT and CDR2 SNEGSKA (reference sequence). The CDR3 has 15 residues. The CDR3 coding sequence is TGCAGTGCTAAAGGACTAGCGAGCTCCTACAATGAGCAGTTCTTC. Translated: CSAKGLASSYNEQFF.

Many counts were recorded for this clonotype. The V and J genes are TRBV6-2 or TRBV6-3 and TRBJ2-7; the D gene is possibly TRBD1 (6 bases). V was shortened by 7 bases and J by 3 bases, with 16 bases between the two germline ends. CDR1 and CDR2 (germline): MNHEY, SVGEGT. This CDR3 comprises 14 residues. The CDR3 DNA follows: TGTGCCAGCACCGGGACAATTTCCTACTACGAGCAGTACTTC. Its protein is CASTGTISYYEQYF.

The table lists this clonotype with many counts. The rearrangement joins TRBV6-2 or TRBV6-3 to TRBJ2-7, with TRBD2 identical over 7 bases. V gave up 5 bases and J gave up 2 bases; unmatched junction bases: 3. There are 13 residues in the CDR3. Germline loops: CDR1 MNHEY, CDR2 SVGEGT. The CDR3 bases are TGTGCCAGCAGTATAGCGGGCCCCTACGAGCAGTACTTC. Residues: CASSIAGPYEQYF.

This clonotype was observed at least ten times. This rearrangement joins TRBV29-1 to TRBJ2-3, with D perhaps matching TRBD2 (6 bases). The germline V and J ends were trimmed by 6 bases and 3 bases, with 19 bases remaining between them. In germline, CDR1 is SQVTM, CDR2 ANQGSEA. The CDR3 has 15 residues. The chain's CDR3 is CSVGSGGSGTDTQYF. The CDR3 nucleotides read TGCAGCGTGGGGTCTGGGGGGAGCGGTACAGATACGCAGTATTTT.

This clonotype was recorded at least ten times. The J gene is TRBJ1-1, the V gene TRBV27; D ambiguous. Trimming pared 5 bases from V and 1 base from J, leaving 8 bases between. The CDR3 extends over 13 amino acids. The germline gives CDR1 MNHEY, CDR2 SMNVEV (reference sequence). The CDR3 DNA is TGTGCCAGCAGTACCCGACCGAACACTGAAGCTTTCTTT. Translating it yields CASSTRPNTEAFF.

This clonotype was seen a handful of times. The chain has TRBV4-3 and TRBJ2-3; 12 bases align to TRBD1. Trimming removed 5 bases from V and 6 bases from J; junction bases left unmatched: 6. The CDR3 has 15 residues. Per the germline V gene, CDR1 is LGHNA and CDR2 is YSLEER. The CDR3 loop is CASSSRDRGRDTQYF. The CDR3 DNA reads as TGCGCCAGCAGCAGCCGGGACAGGGGGCGGGATACGCAGTATTTT.

Relative to its sample, this clonotype is medium-sized. J is TRBJ2-7 and V is TRBV9; D not resolved. Trimming removed 0 bases at V and 0 bases at J, with 10 bases between. Germline loops: CDR1 SGDLS, CDR2 YYNGEE. This CDR3 is 15 amino acids long. CDR3 in DNA: TGTGCCAGCAGCGTAGTGCCGGAGCCCTCCTACGAGCAGTACTTC. Translating it yields CASSVVPEPSYEQYF. Full variable domain (remainder filled in from reference TRBV9 and TRBJ2-7): DSGVTQTPKHLITATGQRVTLRCSPRSGDLSVYWYQQSLDQGLQFLIQYYNGEERAKGNILERFSAQQFPDLHSELNLSSLELGDSALYFCASSVVPEPSYEQYFGPGTRLTVT.

This clonotype was recorded many times. The chain couples TRBV5-1 to TRBJ2-6, with D hard to call. The length of the CDR3 is 15 residues. Trimming cost V 4 bases and J 0 bases, with 8 bases left between them. Germline V lookup: CDR1 SGHRS, CDR2 YFSETQ. For the CDR3, the DNA is TGCGCCAGCAGCCCCCAGATCTCTGGGGCCAACGTCCTGACTTTC. It specifies CASSPQISGANVLTF.

The table lists this clonotype with many counts. The rearrangement links TRBV12-3 or TRBV12-4 to TRBJ2-2; D gene uncertain. The length of the CDR3 is 12 residues. Written as DNA, the CDR3 is TGTGCTGCCCCGTCAGCCCTCGGGGAGCTGTTTTTT. This codes for CAAPSALGELFF.

This clonotype appeared many times. The chain uses TRBV20-1 and TRBJ1-6, with D tentatively TRBD1 (6 bases). There are 19 residues in the CDR3. Trimming removed 2 bases from V and 4 bases from J, with 24 bases in between. Germline V gene sequence: CDR1 DFQATT, CDR2 SNEGSKA (reference sequence). DNA for the CDR3: TGCAGTGCTAGACGAGCGGCGGGGGGCGTCTTACCTTATAATTCACCCCTCCACTTT. Its translation is CSARRAAGGVLPYNSPLHF.

This clonotype was observed at least ten times. V and J are TRBV29-1 and TRBJ2-7; D is uncertain. CDR1 is SQVTM and CDR2 is ANQGSEA in the germline V gene. Trimming cost V 6 bases and J 3 bases, with 12 bases left between them. This CDR3 has 12 amino acids. CDR3 nucleotide sequence: TGCAGCGTCCGCATCACCTACTACGAGCAGTACTTC. This codes for CSVRITYYEQYF.

The chain recombines TRBV7-3 with TRBJ1-6; no reliable D call. CDR1 is SGHTA, CDR2 FQGTGA, per germline. The CDR3 is 15 amino acids. V lost 4 bases and J lost 2, with 9 bases in between. The CDR3 is CASSSSGPYNSPLHF. CDR3 DNA sequence: TGTGCCAGCAGCTCCTCGGGCCCCTATAATTCACCCCTCCACTTT.

This clonotype has ten or more counts. This chain connects TRBV24-1 to TRBJ2-1, with D possibly matching TRBD1 (7 bases). V shed 8 bases and J shed 6 bases, with 13 bases lying between them. The CDR3 consists of 13 residues. Germline lookup yields CDR1 KGHDR and CDR2 SFDVKD. The CDR3 DNA reads as TGTGCCACCAAATCAGGGGGGAGCAATGAGCAGTTCTTC. Protein sequence: CATKSGGSNEQFF.

In this sample, this clonotype turned up a few times. This chain links TRBV19 with TRBJ2-1; 7 bases are a match to TRBD2. The CDR3 consists of 16 residues. Losses at the gene ends were 3 bases for V and 2 bases for J; bases not matched to a gene: 7. CDR1 is LNHDA, CDR2 SQIVND, per germline (reference sequence). The CDR3 bases are TGTGCCAGTAGTATGACAGCGGGGCTGACCTACAATGAGCAGTTCTTC. It codes for CASSMTAGLTYNEQFF. The variable domain in full, with the rest retrieved from reference TRBV19 and TRBJ2-1, is DGGITQSPKYLFRKEGQNVTLSCEQNLNHDAMYWYRQDPGQGLRLIYYSQIVNDFQKGDIAEGYSVSREKKESFPLTVTSAQKNPTAFYLCASSMTAGLTYNEQFFGPGTRLTVL.

The chain combines TRBV7-9 with TRBJ2-3, with 7 bases matching TRBD2. V lost 7 bases, J lost 4 bases, and 11 bases stayed unmatched. CDR1 and CDR2 from the germline V gene are SEHNR and FQNEAQ (reference sequence). The CDR3 spans 15 residues. The CDR3 coding sequence is TGTGCCAGCATCCCCCTAGGGAGGGCTCCAGATACGCAGTATTTT. Protein: CASIPLGRAPDTQYF.

This clonotype came up many times. The gene calls are TRBV6-5 and TRBJ2-3, with a weak D call TRBD1 (6 bases). Germline values: CDR1 MNHEY, CDR2 SVGAGI. This CDR3 region has 14 residues. V was cut by 2 bases and J by 6 bases, with 12 bases left in between. The CDR3 sequence is CASSYEQGWDTQYF. The DNA of the CDR3 is TGTGCCAGCAGTTACGAGCAGGGGTGGGATACGCAGTATTTT.

The CDR3 spells CASSLGGLNTEAFF. The DNA of the CDR3 is TGTGCCAGCAGCTTAGGAGGGCTCAACACTGAAGCTTTCTTT. The chain links TRBV7-9 to TRBJ1-1; no definite D call. The germline gives CDR1 SEHNR, CDR2 FQNEAQ (reference sequence). The CDR3 covers 14 residues. Trimming removed 1 base at V and 2 bases at J, with 8 bases between.

This clonotype was detected ten times or more. V and J are TRBV5-1 and TRBJ1-5; D is unresolved. V was trimmed by 3 bases and J by 5 bases, leaving 6 bases between them. This CDR3 has 12 residues. Germline V CDR1 and CDR2: SGHRS, YFSETQ. The CDR3 nucleotides are TGCGCCAGCAGCTCGTGGGATCAGCCCCAGCATTTT. Amino acids: CASSSWDQPQHF. The full variable domain, its missing parts supplied by reference TRBV5-1 and TRBJ1-5, is KAGVTQTPRYLIKTRGQQVTLSCSPISGHRSVSWYQQTPGQGLQFLFEYFSETQRNKGNFPGRFSGRQFSNSRSEMNVSTLELGDSALYLCASSSWDQPQHFGDGTRLSIL.